This passage covers 26 T cell receptor beta chains from one sample sequenced in a study of cytomegalovirus exposure and HLA in healthy donors. Assay used: immunoSEQ multiplex PCR; TCRdb lists only in-frame clones, some missing. The table lists some 140,000 clones, 86% of them singletons. The sample consisted of PBMCs. Source of these receptors: a human donor in good health.

V gene TRBV7-8 combines with J gene TRBJ1-1; 9 bases fit TRBD1. The germline V gene has CDR1 SGHVS and CDR2 FQNEAQ. The J segment lost 4 bases and the V segment lost 5 bases, leaving 11 bases of the junction unmatched. CDR3 length equals 16 residues. CDR3 DNA: TGTGCCAGCAGCAGTCGACAGGGGGTGATCCCCACTGAAGCTTTCTTT. Translation gives CASSSRQGVIPTEAFF.

V and J are TRBV5-1 and TRBJ1-1; 7 nucleotides line up with TRBD1. Germline CDR1 SGHRS, CDR2 YFSETQ. Trimming cost V 6 bases and J 1 base; bases outside gene matches: 6. The CDR3 runs 14 residues. In nucleotides, the CDR3 is TGCGCCAGCACCCTTGGGACAGCGAACACTGAAGCTTTCTTT. Translated, it gives CASTLGTANTEAFF.

The CDR3 nucleotides are TGTGCCAGCACCATCGCACTGTCTAGCGGGGGGCCGGGCCAAGAGACCCAGTACTTC. This gives the protein CASTIALSSGGPGQETQYF. The chain is built from TRBV5-6 and TRBJ2-5; 11 bases map to TRBD2. This CDR3 has 19 amino acids. The ends lost 6 bases at V and 1 base at J; junction bases unmatched: 17. Per germline, CDR1 SGHDT and CDR2 YYEEEE.

The CDR3 nucleotides read TGCGCCAGCAGCCAGCGGACTGCGCAGAAGGAAAAACTGTTTTTT. Amino acid sequence: CASSQRTAQKEKLFF. This chain links TRBV4-1 with TRBJ1-4, with D unresolved. The germline V and J ends were trimmed by 3 bases and 8 bases, with 16 bases remaining between them. Looked up from germline, CDR1 is MGHRA and CDR2 is YSYEKL. CDR3 length equals 15 residues.

The chain has TRBV7-3 and TRBJ1-1; 8 bases agree with TRBD1. Per germline, CDR1 SGHTA and CDR2 FQGTGA. V dropped 2 bases and J dropped 1; count of bases not matched to a gene: 3. The CDR3 has 15 residues. CDR3 DNA sequence: TGTGCCAGCAGCTTATTAGGGACAGGGAACACTGAAGCTTTCTTT. Translation gives CASSLLGTGNTEAFF.

In its sample, this clone was seen once. V and J are TRBV5-1 and TRBJ2-3; TRBD2 aligns across 7 bases. This CDR3 has 14 residues. Germline lookup yields CDR1 SGHRS and CDR2 YFSETQ. The J segment lost 1 base and the V segment lost 7 bases, leaving 6 bases of the junction unmatched. CDR3 in amino acids: CASAGTTGTDTQYF. CDR3 nucleotide sequence: TGCGCCAGCGCCGGGACTACGGGCACAGATACGCAGTATTTT.

The CDR3 protein is CASSFPGQGRYEQYF. The CDR3 region has the DNA TGTGCCAGCAGCTTTCCGGGACAGGGAAGATACGAGCAGTACTTC. The chain carries TRBV7-2 and TRBJ2-7; 9 bases line up with TRBD1. CDR1 is SGHTA, CDR2 FQGNSA, per germline. The CDR3 runs to 15 residues. V shed 3 bases and J 4 bases; nucleotides not matched to a gene: 7.

This rearrangement joins TRBV9 to TRBJ2-7; D uncertain. V was clipped by 1 base and J by 5 bases, with 10 bases between them. Germline V gives CDR1 SGDLS, CDR2 YYNGEE. This CDR3 comprises 13 residues. The CDR3 loop is CASSVPGLNEQYF. CDR3 sequence (DNA): TGTGCCAGCAGCGTACCGGGTCTCAACGAGCAGTACTTC.

The chain carries TRBV6-5 and TRBJ1-2; D is unclear. There are 15 residues in the CDR3. V was trimmed by 4 bases and J by 4 bases, leaving 16 bases between them. Germline V gene sequence: CDR1 MNHEY, CDR2 SVGAGI. The CDR3: CASSSADIFGYGYTF. The CDR3 DNA follows: TGTGCCAGCAGTTCAGCCGACATCTTCGGCTATGGCTACACCTTC.

This chain connects TRBV4-2 to TRBJ2-3; TRBD2 matches 12 bases. CDR1 and CDR2 from the germline V gene are LGHNA and YNFKEQ. The CDR3 totals 16 residues. V was clipped by 0 bases and J by 4 bases; unmatched bases: 2. The DNA of the CDR3 is TGTGCCAGCAGCCAAGAAGGACTAGCGGGACCAGATACGCAGTATTTT. Residues: CASSQEGLAGPDTQYF.

V gene TRBV6-1 combines with J gene TRBJ2-6, with a tentative D call TRBD2 (7 bases). Germline V lookup: CDR1 MNHNS, CDR2 SASEGT. The CDR3 extends over 18 amino acids. The V end was cut by 4 bases, the J end by 3 bases, with 19 bases between. Written as DNA, the CDR3 is TGTGCCAGCAGTGTGTTACCGGCCGGGGGGCTTGGGGCCAACGTCCTGACTTTC. Translating gives CASSVLPAGGLGANVLTF.

The chain recombines TRBV6-1 with TRBJ1-1; tentative D call: TRBD1 (6 bases). Trimming took off 4 bases at V and 2 bases at J, with 14 bases between the two ends. CDR3 length equals 15 residues. The V gene's germline CDR1 is MNHNS and CDR2 SASEGT. The CDR3 region has the DNA TGTGCCAGCAGTGTCGGGGGGCTCTTTAACACTGAAGCTTTCTTT. Its protein is CASSVGGLFNTEAFF.

The chain has TRBV5-1 and TRBJ2-1, with 7 bases that match TRBD1. The CDR3 contains 14 residues. Looked up from germline, CDR1 is SGHRS and CDR2 is YFSETQ. The V gene end was trimmed by 0 bases and the J gene end by 3 bases; junction bases not matched to a gene: 0. The CDR3 bases are TGCGCCAGCAGCTTGGGGGACAGCTACAATGAGCAGTTCTTC. Its translation: CASSLGDSYNEQFF.

This chain uses TRBV6-1 with TRBJ2-7, with 8 positions matching TRBD1. In germline, CDR1 is MNHNS, CDR2 SASEGT. The CDR3 totals 15 residues. Trimming removed 6 bases from V and 4 bases from J; junction bases left unmatched: 11. The CDR3 nucleotides are TGTGCCAGCAGGAAGTGGGCGGACAGGGATTACGAGCAGTACTTC. Its protein product is CASRKWADRDYEQYF.

This chain links TRBV10-3 with TRBJ2-1, with D maybe TRBD2 (7 bases). With 8 bases removed from V and 3 bases from J, the gap between germline ends came to 14 bases. From germline, CDR1 is ENHRY and CDR2 SYGVKD. CDR3 length: 14 amino acids. The chain's CDR3 is CAIGGLADYNEQFF. CDR3 in DNA: TGTGCCATCGGGGGGCTAGCGGACTACAATGAGCAGTTCTTC.

The chain recombines TRBV30 with TRBJ1-5; 7 bases fit TRBD1. Germline V CDR1 and CDR2: GTSNPN, SVGIG (reference sequence). V lost 7 bases to trimming and J lost 2 bases; unmatched junction nucleotides: 5. The CDR3 is made up of 13 amino acids. The CDR3 loop reads CAYQTGGNQPQHF. The CDR3 DNA is TGTGCCTACCAAACAGGGGGCAATCAGCCCCAGCATTTT.

The genes are TRBV6-1 and TRBJ1-5, with D possibly being TRBD1 (5 bases). With 5 bases removed from V and 11 bases from J, the gap between germline ends came to 22 bases. CDR1 is MNHNS, CDR2 SASEGT, per germline. The CDR3 sequence is 15 residues long. The CDR3 region has the DNA TGTGCCAGCAGTACCCGGGGGAGTAAACCGTCAGCCCAGCATTTT. Residues: CASSTRGSKPSAQHF.

The chain carries TRBV6-5 and TRBJ1-2, with a tentative D call TRBD1 (5 bases). CDR1 is MNHEY, CDR2 SVGAGI, per germline. CDR3 length: 11 residues. With 8 bases removed from V and 5 bases from J, the gap between germline ends came to 9 bases. The CDR3 protein is CASWGGYGYTF. CDR3 sequence (DNA): TGTGCCAGCTGGGGCGGTTATGGCTACACCTTC.

J is TRBJ2-7 and V is TRBV6-5; perhaps TRBD2 as D (6 bases). This CDR3 comprises 14 residues. Germline V gives CDR1 MNHEY, CDR2 SVGAGI. V lost 0 bases and J lost 3, with 9 bases in between. The CDR3 DNA follows: TGTGCCAGCAGTTACTCGCCGGAGGGCTACGAGCAGTACTTC. Amino acid sequence: CASSYSPEGYEQYF.

The rearrangement joins TRBV27 to TRBJ1-2; possibly TRBD1 for D (6 bases). Per the germline V gene, CDR1 is MNHEY and CDR2 is SMNVEV (reference sequence). CDR3 size: 16 residues. The V and J ends lost 6 bases and 4 bases respectively, with 21 bases between them. The DNA for the CDR3 is TGTGCCAGCAGCCTCAGACAGGTGCCCCTCGGCTATGGCTACACCTTC. Translated, it gives CASSLRQVPLGYGYTF.

The chain has TRBV2 and TRBJ2-2; D ambiguous. Germline assignment: CDR1 SNHLY and CDR2 FYNNEI. There are 13 residues in the CDR3. V was shortened by 4 bases and J by 6 bases, with 9 bases between the two germline ends. CDR3: CASSVGWAGELFF. CDR3 bases: TGTGCCAGCAGTGTCGGGTGGGCCGGGGAGCTGTTTTTT.

This chain joins TRBV5-6 and TRBJ1-5, with 7 bases lining up with TRBD1. CDR1 is SGHDT, CDR2 YYEEEE, per germline. This CDR3 region has 15 residues. J was trimmed by 4 bases and V by 2 bases; bases with no gene match: 6. The CDR3 loop reads CASSLLDRDNQPQHF. In DNA, the CDR3 is TGTGCCAGCAGCTTACTCGACAGGGATAATCAGCCCCAGCATTTT.

This clone has only a few counts. V and J are TRBV29-1 and TRBJ2-1; maybe TRBD2 (6 bases). Germline lookup yields CDR1 SQVTM and CDR2 ANQGSEA. CDR3 length equals 16 residues. V lost 2 bases and J 7 bases, leaving 21 bases between the germline ends. Here the CDR3 DNA reads TGCAGCGTTGAAAAAACAGCGCGGGACGACTCGAATGAGCAGTTCTTC. It codes for CSVEKTARDDSNEQFF.

The chain recombines TRBV10-3 with TRBJ2-7; tentative D call: TRBD2 (6 bases). Germline values: CDR1 ENHRY, CDR2 SYGVKD. Deletions cut 3 bases from V and 3 bases from J, with 12 bases between. CDR3 size: 14 residues. In DNA form, the CDR3 reads TGTGCCATCAGTGAACCGGGGGTGGGCTACGAGCAGTACTTC. Its translation: CAISEPGVGYEQYF.

This clone showed up just once. This chain connects TRBV6-5 to TRBJ2-3; D call uncertain. Germline loops: CDR1 MNHEY, CDR2 SVGAGI. The CDR3 totals 13 residues. Trimming pared 6 bases from V and 8 bases from J, leaving 15 bases between. CDR3 bases: TGTGCCAGCAGCCCCCTTATGACGGGTACGCAGTATTTT. This gives the protein CASSPLMTGTQYF.

The rearrangement uses TRBV28 and TRBJ2-7; tentative D call: TRBD2 (6 bases). The V gene's germline CDR1 is MDHEN and CDR2 SYDVKM. Trimming took off 1 base at V and 7 bases at J, with 17 bases between the two ends. The CDR3 runs to 15 residues. CDR3 protein: CASSLSGPGVREQYF. The CDR3, as DNA: TGTGCCAGCAGTTTATCCGGTCCGGGAGTCAGGGAGCAGTACTTC.